One sample yielded the 27 T cell receptor beta chains listed below, sequenced in a study of a mutant IDH1 vaccine in newly diagnosed glioma. Indicated time point: week 47, end of study. All doses held 300 ug of mutant IDH1 20-mer peptide, with topical imiquimod. Sequencing used immunoSEQ multiplex PCR; TCRdb keeps in-frame clones, though not all of them. The sample yields some 32,000 clones, over 85% seen once. Antigens of these TCRs are unknown. Material: PBMCs, obtained from a glioma patient whose treatment included an IDH1 peptide vaccine. Every receptor here comes from a man between 35 and 55 years old with glioma.

This clone is a singleton in its sample. The J gene is TRBJ2-7, the V gene TRBV18; D call uncertain. Germline V CDR1 and CDR2: KGHSH, LQKENI. Trimming removed 3 bases from V and 5 bases from J, with 11 bases in between. This CDR3 comprises 13 residues. The CDR3 reads CASSPRLVDEQYF. CDR3 sequence (DNA): TGTGCCAGCTCACCCCGCCTTGTAGACGAGCAGTACTTC.

CDR3 coding DNA: TGTGCCAGCAGCCTAGACGGGACAGGGGGGCCGAACACTGAAGCTTTCTTT. Amino acid sequence: CASSLDGTGGPNTEAFF. The V call is TRBV4-2, the J call TRBJ1-1; 11 nucleotides align to TRBD1. The trim removed 4 bases at V and 1 base at J, leaving 8 bases unmatched. CDR1 is LGHNA, CDR2 YNFKEQ, per germline. This CDR3 contains 17 residues.

This clone was found once. This rearrangement joins TRBV2 to TRBJ2-1; TRBD1 aligns across 8 bases. V shed 4 bases and J 5 bases; nucleotides not matched to a gene: 7. In germline, CDR1 is SNHLY, CDR2 FYNNEI. This CDR3 is built from 15 residues. The CDR3 loop is CASSAGGEGNNEQFF. For the CDR3, the DNA is TGTGCCAGCAGTGCAGGGGGCGAGGGAAACAATGAGCAGTTCTTC.

The J gene is TRBJ2-3, the V gene TRBV2; D is perhaps TRBD2 (6 bases). The CDR3 length is 17 residues. Trimming pared 6 bases from V and 2 bases from J, leaving 21 bases between. The germline gives CDR1 SNHLY, CDR2 FYNNEI. CDR3 sequence: CASRVFGVADFTDTQYF. The DNA of the CDR3 is TGTGCCAGCAGGGTTTTCGGGGTAGCGGACTTCACAGATACGCAGTATTTT.

V usage is TRBV6-6 and J usage is TRBJ2-1; 8 bases line up with TRBD1. This CDR3 contains 15 residues. Germline V gives CDR1 MNHNY, CDR2 SVGAGI (reference sequence). The junction had 10 bases not matched to a gene; V was cut back by 5 bases and J by 7 bases. This CDR3 is CASSTGGQGWNEQFF. CDR3 DNA sequence: TGTGCCAGCAGTACAGGTGGACAGGGTTGGAATGAGCAGTTCTTC.

The chain uses TRBV11-2 and TRBJ2-1, with D uncertain. Trimming stripped 0 bases from V and 2 bases from J, with 8 bases between. There are 15 residues in the CDR3. Per germline, CDR1 SGHAT and CDR2 FQNNGV. The CDR3 sequence is CASSLEGKTYNEQFF. The CDR3 nucleotides are TGTGCCAGCAGCTTAGAGGGGAAGACCTACAATGAGCAGTTCTTC.

This clone was picked up a small number of times. The rearrangement joins TRBV9 to TRBJ1-1; the D gene is possibly TRBD1 (6 bases). Trimming removed 4 bases at V and 7 bases at J, with 17 bases between. The CDR3 loop spans 14 amino acids. The V gene's germline CDR1 is SGDLS and CDR2 YYNGEE. In DNA, the CDR3 is TGTGCCAGCAGCCCTCCAGGGAGGGGGGATGAAGCTTTCTTT. This translates into CASSPPGRGDEAFF.

The chain couples TRBV6-1 to TRBJ1-2; D unclear. Germline values: CDR1 MNHNS, CDR2 SASEGT. CDR3 size: 13 residues. Trimming took off 6 bases at V and 10 bases at J, with 18 bases between the two ends. The CDR3 loop is CASSARSDLDYTF. Written as DNA, the CDR3 is TGTGCCAGCAGCGCCCGCTCGGATCTGGACTACACCTTC.

The rearrangement links TRBV5-1 to TRBJ2-7, with 14 bases aligning to TRBD2. The V and J ends lost 0 bases and 6 bases, in that order; junction bases with no gene match: 8. CDR3 length equals 17 residues. Germline values: CDR1 SGHRS, CDR2 YFSETQ. CDR3 DNA: TGCGCCAGCAGCTTGGCCGGACTAGCGGGAGGTTTGGGCGAGCAGTACTTC. This gives the protein CASSLAGLAGGLGEQYF.

This clone was picked up one time. This chain uses TRBV28 with TRBJ2-5; 9 positions match TRBD1. This CDR3 has 17 residues. Germline assignment: CDR1 MDHEN and CDR2 SYDVKM. The V segment lost 6 bases and the J segment 5 bases; nucleotides outside the gene matches: 16. The CDR3 DNA reads TGTGCCAGCAGCCCTAGGATCGGGACAGGGTATCGGGAGACCCAGTACTTC. It is translated as CASSPRIGTGYRETQYF.

This clone was seen only once. This rearrangement joins TRBV4-1 to TRBJ2-1; 11 bases are shared with TRBD1. This CDR3 is 16 amino acids long. Trimming took 0 bases from V and 4 from J; bases not matched to a gene: 2. Germline CDR1 MGHRA, CDR2 YSYEKL. In nucleotides, the CDR3 is TGCGCCAGCAGCCAAGACCGGGACAGGGGGTACAATGAGCAGTTCTTC. It is translated as CASSQDRDRGYNEQFF.

The chain is built from TRBV2 and TRBJ1-3, with D uncertain. V was trimmed by 2 bases and J by 2 bases, leaving 13 bases between them. CDR3 length: 16 amino acids. Germline V lookup: CDR1 SNHLY, CDR2 FYNNEI. CDR3 DNA sequence: TGTGCCAGCAGTGAATCAAGGGCAGGCGCTGGAAACACCATATATTTT. Translation: CASSESRAGAGNTIYF. The full variable domain, completed using reference TRBV2 and TRBJ1-3, is EPEVTQTPSHQVTQMGQEVILRCVPISNHLYFYWYRQILGQKVEFLVSFYNNEISEKSEIFDDQFSVERPDGSNFTLKIRSTKLEDSAMYFCASSESRAGAGNTIYFGEGSWLTVV.

V is TRBV19 and J is TRBJ1-5; TRBD1 matches 9 bases. The V segment lost 9 bases and the J segment 6 bases; nucleotides outside the gene matches: 12. CDR3 length: 15 amino acids. Germline V lookup: CDR1 LNHDA, CDR2 SQIVND (reference sequence). The CDR3 loop is CASATGGAWSQPQHF. CDR3 coding DNA: TGTGCCAGCGCTACAGGGGGCGCGTGGAGTCAGCCCCAGCATTTT.

The J gene is TRBJ2-7, the V gene TRBV27, with D uncertain. CDR3 length: 12 residues. CDR1 and CDR2 from the germline V gene are MNHEY and SMNVEV (reference sequence). V shed 1 base and J shed 6 bases, with 7 bases lying between them. CDR3 in DNA: TGTGCCAGCAGTTTATATGCTGGCGAGCAGTACTTC. Translated: CASSLYAGEQYF.

The rearrangement joins TRBV5-6 to TRBJ1-1; D might be TRBD1 (6 bases). Per germline, CDR1 SGHDT and CDR2 YYEEEE. Trimming cost V 0 bases and J 4 bases, with 10 bases left between them. This CDR3 is 14 amino acids long. This chain's CDR3 is CASSLAGESTEAFF. The CDR3 DNA follows: TGTGCCAGCAGCTTGGCAGGGGAGAGCACTGAAGCTTTCTTT.

The chain links TRBV11-1 to TRBJ2-4, with D unclear. V was trimmed by 1 base and J by 1 base, leaving 14 bases between them. The CDR3 consists of 17 residues. In germline, CDR1 is SGHAT, CDR2 FQDESV (reference sequence). CDR3 loop: CASSLDLSQTAKNIQYF. The CDR3 nucleotides read TGTGCCAGCAGCTTAGATTTAAGCCAGACTGCCAAAAACATTCAGTACTTC.

V is TRBV6-1 and J is TRBJ1-5, with D unresolved. The CDR3 has 17 residues. Trimming stripped 3 bases from V and 0 bases from J, with 15 bases between. The germline V gene encodes CDR1 MNHNS and CDR2 SASEGT. The chain's CDR3 is CASSDHAVGGSNQPQHF. The CDR3 region has the DNA TGTGCCAGCAGTGACCATGCGGTAGGCGGTAGCAATCAGCCCCAGCATTTT.

This sequence joins TRBV28 and TRBJ1-1; 7 bases are a match to TRBD1. The CDR3 extends over 15 amino acids. Germline V gene data show CDR1 as MDHEN and CDR2 as SYDVKM. V shed 6 bases, J shed 2 bases, and the junction held 9 bases outside the gene matches. CDR3 residues: CASRPPQGINTEAFF. The CDR3 nucleotides are TGTGCCAGCAGGCCACCACAGGGGATCAACACTGAAGCTTTCTTT.

The genes are TRBV5-1 and TRBJ2-1, with D unresolved. CDR1 is SGHRS, CDR2 YFSETQ, per germline. The CDR3 loop spans 14 amino acids. Trimming left V 10 bases short and J 0 bases short, with 14 bases between. The CDR3 coding sequence is TGCGCCGGTCTTACGGTAAGCTCCTACAATGAGCAGTTCTTC. Translated: CAGLTVSSYNEQFF. The full variable domain, completed using reference TRBV5-1 and TRBJ2-1, is KAGVTQTPRYLIKTRGQQVTLSCSPISGHRSVSWYQQTPGQGLQFLFEYFSETQRNKGNFPGRFSGRQFSNSRSEMNVSTLELGDSALYLCAGLTVSSYNEQFFGPGTRLTVL.

This chain connects TRBV5-1 to TRBJ2-3; D unresolved. V was pared by 4 bases and J by 3 bases, with 12 bases between. The CDR3 sequence is 14 residues long. Germline V gives CDR1 SGHRS, CDR2 YFSETQ. The DNA of the CDR3 is TGCGCCAGCAGCGGTATAGGGTGGACAGATACGCAGTATTTT. Amino acids: CASSGIGWTDTQYF.

The genes are TRBV10-2 and TRBJ2-7; weak D call: TRBD1 (6 bases). Per germline, CDR1 WSHSY and CDR2 SAAADI. Trimming cost V 4 bases and J 2 bases, with 15 bases left between them. CDR3 length: 15 amino acids. CDR3 region: CASSATGTSAYEQYV. In DNA, the CDR3 is TGCGCCAGCAGTGCCACGGGGACAAGCGCCTACGAGCAGTACGTC.

This chain uses TRBV11-1 with TRBJ2-3, with TRBD1 matching over 8 bases. CDR3 size: 16 residues. CDR1 and CDR2 (germline): SGHAT, FQDESV (reference sequence). V dropped 4 bases and J dropped 5; count of bases not matched to a gene: 11. CDR3 protein: CASSSGQGGYRDTQYF. The CDR3, as DNA: TGTGCCAGCAGCTCCGGACAGGGTGGGTACAGAGATACGCAGTATTTT.

The chain links TRBV5-4 to TRBJ1-2; 8 bases align to TRBD1. The CDR3 runs 15 residues. V gave up 1 base and J gave up 4 bases; unmatched junction bases: 6. CDR1 is SGHNT, CDR2 YYREEE, per germline (reference sequence). CDR3 sequence (DNA): TGTGCCAGCAGCTTGTTACAGGGGGGAAGCTATGGCTACACCTTC. Its protein product is CASSLLQGGSYGYTF. The full variable domain, in which reference TRBV5-4 and TRBJ1-2 provide the parts outside the CDR3, is ETGVTQSPTHLIKTRGQQVTLRCSSQSGHNTVSWYQQALGQGPQFIFQYYREEENGRGNFPPRFSGLQFPNYSSELNVNALELDDSALYLCASSLLQGGSYGYTFGSGTRLTVV.

The gene calls are TRBV6-5 and TRBJ1-1, with D possibly TRBD1 on 6 matching bases. The V and J ends lost 3 bases and 7 bases respectively, with 12 bases between them. This CDR3 contains 13 residues. Germline CDR1 reads MNHEY; CDR2 reads SVGAGI. As DNA, the CDR3 is TGTGCCAGCAGTTATAGGGCACAGGGTGAAGCTTTCTTT. It codes for CASSYRAQGEAFF.

V is TRBV28 and J is TRBJ1-1; D might be TRBD1 (6 bases). The V end was cut by 8 bases, the J end by 1 base, with 8 bases between. Germline values: CDR1 MDHEN, CDR2 SYDVKM. This CDR3 comprises 12 residues. The CDR3 DNA is TGTGCCAGCCGAGGGGGGAACACTGAAGCTTTCTTT. Translation: CASRGGNTEAFF.

V usage is TRBV6-5 and J usage is TRBJ1-2; tentative D call: TRBD1 (6 bases). This CDR3 spans 14 amino acids. Per germline, CDR1 MNHEY and CDR2 SVGAGI. Trimming took off 6 bases at V and 4 bases at J, with 15 bases between the two ends. The CDR3: CASSSSRGIYGYTF. The CDR3, as DNA: TGTGCCAGCAGCTCATCCAGGGGAATCTATGGCTACACCTTC.

This clone was detected a few times. The chain uses TRBV27 and TRBJ1-6; 10 nucleotides line up with TRBD1. V gave up 4 bases and J gave up 0 bases; unmatched junction bases: 9. The CDR3 is 19 amino acids. Germline assignment: CDR1 MNHEY and CDR2 SMNVEV (reference sequence). CDR3 nucleotides: TGTGCCAGCAGTTCAATCGGGACAGGGGAGAGCTCCTATAATTCACCCCTCCACTTT. The encoded protein is CASSSIGTGESSYNSPLHF.